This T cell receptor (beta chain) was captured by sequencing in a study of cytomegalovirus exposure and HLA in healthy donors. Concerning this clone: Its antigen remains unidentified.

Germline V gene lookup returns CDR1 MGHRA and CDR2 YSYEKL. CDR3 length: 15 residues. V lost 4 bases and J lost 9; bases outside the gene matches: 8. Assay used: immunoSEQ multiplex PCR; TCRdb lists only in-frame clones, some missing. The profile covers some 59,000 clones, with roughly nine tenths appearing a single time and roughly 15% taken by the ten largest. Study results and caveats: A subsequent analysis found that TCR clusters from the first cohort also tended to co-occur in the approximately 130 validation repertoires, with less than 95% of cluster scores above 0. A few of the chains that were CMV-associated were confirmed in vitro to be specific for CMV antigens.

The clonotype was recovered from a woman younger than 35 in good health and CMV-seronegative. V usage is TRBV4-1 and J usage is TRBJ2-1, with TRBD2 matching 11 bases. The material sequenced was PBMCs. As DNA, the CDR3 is TGCGCCAGCAGCCCTTTAGCGGGAGGGGTCGCTGAGCAGTTCTTC. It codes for CASSPLAGGVAEQFF.